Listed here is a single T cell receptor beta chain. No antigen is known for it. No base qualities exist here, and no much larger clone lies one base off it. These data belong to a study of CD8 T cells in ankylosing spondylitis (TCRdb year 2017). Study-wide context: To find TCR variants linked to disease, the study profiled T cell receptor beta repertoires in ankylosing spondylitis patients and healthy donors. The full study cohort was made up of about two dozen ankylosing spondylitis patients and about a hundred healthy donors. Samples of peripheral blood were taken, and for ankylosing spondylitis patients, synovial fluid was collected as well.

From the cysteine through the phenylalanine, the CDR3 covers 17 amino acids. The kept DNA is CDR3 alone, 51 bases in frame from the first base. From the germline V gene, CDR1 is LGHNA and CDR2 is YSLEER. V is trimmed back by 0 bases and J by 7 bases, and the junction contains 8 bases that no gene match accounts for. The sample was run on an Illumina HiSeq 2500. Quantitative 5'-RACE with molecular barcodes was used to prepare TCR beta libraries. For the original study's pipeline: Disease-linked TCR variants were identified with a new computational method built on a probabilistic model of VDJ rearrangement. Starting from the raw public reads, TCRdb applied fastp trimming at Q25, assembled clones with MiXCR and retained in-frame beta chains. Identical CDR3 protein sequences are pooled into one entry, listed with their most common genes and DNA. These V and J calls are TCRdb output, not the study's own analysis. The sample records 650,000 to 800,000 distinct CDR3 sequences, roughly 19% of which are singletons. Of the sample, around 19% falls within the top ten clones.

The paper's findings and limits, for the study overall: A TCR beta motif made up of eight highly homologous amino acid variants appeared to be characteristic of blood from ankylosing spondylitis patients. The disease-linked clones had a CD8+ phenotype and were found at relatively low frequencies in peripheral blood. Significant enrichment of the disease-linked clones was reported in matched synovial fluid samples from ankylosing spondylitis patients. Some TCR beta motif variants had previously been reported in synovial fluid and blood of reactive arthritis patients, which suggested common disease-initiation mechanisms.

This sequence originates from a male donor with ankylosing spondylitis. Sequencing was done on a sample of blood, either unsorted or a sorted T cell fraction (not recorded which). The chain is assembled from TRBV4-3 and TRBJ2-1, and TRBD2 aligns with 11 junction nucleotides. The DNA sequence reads TGCGCCAGCAGCCAAGATCTAGTAGCGGGAGGGGGGAATGAGCAGTTCTTC. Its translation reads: CASSQDLVAGGGNEQFF.